In its sample, the clone carrying this T cell receptor (beta chain) was seen many times. Its specificity is unknown. This specimen belongs to a study of T cells after yellow fever vaccination. Study context: Some fractions had low cell numbers, and these were prepared with SMART-Seq v4 Ultra Low Input. Study-level findings and limits: Among primary-vaccination clones, most reappeared after the booster, at about 95% for CD4 and more than 85% for CD8. FACS-sorted repertoires might harbor abundant contaminating clonotypes from the bulk population.

Trimming removed 7 bases at V and 0 bases at J, with 5 bases between. The CDR3 runs 12 residues. TCRdb used MiXCR to reprocess the 5' RACE reads, holding one entry per CDR3 protein. The table shows 610,000 or so distinct CDR3 sequences, with over 9% occurring only once. This rearrangement joins TRBV12-3 or TRBV12-4 to TRBJ2-3; the D is unclear. The origin of this receptor is a man aged 25-40 years who received the YFV17D yellow fever vaccine. The sample in question was PBMCs, obtained on the day of the yellow fever booster vaccination. The CDR3 DNA sequence: TGTGCCAGCAACCCTAGCACAGATACGCAGTATTTT. Translating it yields CASNPSTDTQYF.